What follows are 22 T cell receptor beta chains derived from one specimen sequenced in a study of T cells after somatic rescue of genetic block. Produced via immunoSEQ multiplex PCR; TCRdb's table is partial and in-frame only. The sample has about 14,000 clones; 60% to 80% are singletons. The sample was peripheral blood mononuclear cells (PBMCs). These TCRs come from a boy younger than 18.

The gene calls are TRBV18 and TRBJ2-5; D is unresolved. In germline, CDR1 is KGHSH, CDR2 LQKENI. V shed 2 bases and J shed 2 bases, with 6 bases lying between them. This CDR3 has 13 amino acids. CDR3 DNA: TGTGCCAGCTCACCATGGGGACAAGAGACCCAGTACTTC. Its protein product is CASSPWGQETQYF.

This clone was seen more than once but under ten times. The CDR3 sequence: CASSPLAVNTDTQYF. The DNA of the CDR3 is TGTGCCAGCAGTCCACTAGCGGTTAACACAGATACGCAGTATTTT. The chain couples TRBV28 to TRBJ2-3; TRBD2 matches at 8 bases. The CDR3 sequence is 15 residues long. Trimming removed 5 bases from V and 2 bases from J; junction bases left unmatched: 6. Germline V gene data show CDR1 as MDHEN and CDR2 as SYDVKM.

This chain joins TRBV28 and TRBJ2-7, with 11 nucleotides matching TRBD2. The germline gives CDR1 MDHEN, CDR2 SYDVKM. The trim removed 8 bases at V and 2 bases at J, leaving 2 bases unmatched. This CDR3 comprises 13 residues. The chain's CDR3 is CASWTSGPYEQYF. In nucleotides, the CDR3 is TGTGCCAGCTGGACTAGCGGGCCCTACGAGCAGTACTTC.

V is TRBV18 and J is TRBJ2-5, with D tentatively TRBD2 (6 bases). The germline V gene encodes CDR1 KGHSH and CDR2 LQKENI. Trimming shortened V by 2 bases and J by 4 bases, and 11 bases separated the two germline ends. The CDR3 is 14 residues long. CDR3 coding DNA: TGTGCCAGCTCACCATTGGCGGGACGAGAGACCCAGTACTTC. Protein: CASSPLAGRETQYF.

This clone was counted between two and nine times. This rearrangement joins TRBV27 to TRBJ2-7; the D gene is possibly TRBD1 (6 bases). This CDR3 region has 14 residues. With 6 bases removed from V and 6 bases from J, the gap between germline ends came to 18 bases. The germline CDR1 and CDR2 sequences are MNHEY and SMNVEV (reference sequence). Here the CDR3 reads CASRILRGEGEQYF. In nucleotides, the CDR3 is TGTGCCAGCAGGATCCTCAGGGGAGAAGGCGAGCAGTACTTC.

The rearrangement uses TRBV5-4 and TRBJ1-3, with D unclear. V lost 0 bases and J lost 0, with 7 bases in between. The CDR3 is 15 amino acids. The germline V gene encodes CDR1 SGHNT and CDR2 YYREEE (reference sequence). The CDR3, as DNA: TGTGCCAGCAGCTTGGGGCTTTACTCTGGAAACACCATATATTTT. This translates into CASSLGLYSGNTIYF. The full variable domain, with the rest looked up from reference TRBV5-4 and TRBJ1-3, is ETGVTQSPTHLIKTRGQQVTLRCSSQSGHNTVSWYQQALGQGPQFIFQYYREEENGRGNFPPRFSGLQFPNYSSELNVNALELDDSALYLCASSLGLYSGNTIYFGEGSWLTVV.

The chain joins TRBV6-1 to TRBJ2-7; 7 bases align to TRBD1. V shed 2 bases and J 5 bases; nucleotides not matched to a gene: 9. The CDR3 covers 15 residues. Germline values: CDR1 MNHNS, CDR2 SASEGT. CDR3 sequence reads: CASSEPGQDRDEQYF. The CDR3 DNA reads as TGTGCCAGCAGTGAACCTGGACAGGACAGAGACGAGCAGTACTTC.

The V and J genes are TRBV4-1 and TRBJ2-7; possible D gene TRBD2, 5 bases. Germline V lookup: CDR1 MGHRA, CDR2 YSYEKL. The V end lost 5 bases, the J end lost 4 bases, and 27 bases lay between the germline ends. This CDR3 has 18 amino acids. For the CDR3, the DNA is TGCGCCAGCAGCAGGGAACCGCCTGATAGCGCCCCCCAGTACGAGCAGTACTTC. This sequence encodes CASSREPPDSAPQYEQYF.

The gene calls are TRBV27 and TRBJ1-5; 7 bases match TRBD1. The CDR3 is 14 residues long. V lost 3 bases to trimming and J lost 3 bases; unmatched junction nucleotides: 2. From germline, CDR1 is MNHEY and CDR2 SMNVEV (reference sequence). The DNA for the CDR3 is TGTGCCAGCAGTTTGGGGACAGTCAATCAGCCCCAGCATTTT. Protein sequence: CASSLGTVNQPQHF.

The chain uses TRBV7-6 and TRBJ2-5; possibly TRBD1 for D (6 bases). The ends were cut back, 11 bases at V and 1 base at J, with 14 bases in the middle. CDR1 SGHVS and CDR2 FNYEAQ come from the germline V gene. The CDR3 spans 13 residues. The CDR3 coding sequence is TGTGCCGGGGCTGACAGGCCCCAAGAGACCCAGTACTTC. This encodes CAGADRPQETQYF.

The V and J genes are TRBV6-5 and TRBJ2-7; D is ambiguous. Trimming pared 0 bases from V and 3 bases from J, leaving 9 bases between. CDR1 is MNHEY and CDR2 is SVGAGI in the germline V gene. The CDR3 is 14 amino acids. The CDR3 DNA reads TGTGCCAGCAGTTACTCCTTCCCCGACTACGAGCAGTACTTC. It encodes CASSYSFPDYEQYF.

This chain joins TRBV6-1 and TRBJ1-4; no clear D gene. Trimming left V 7 bases short and J 4 bases short, with 13 bases between. The CDR3 sequence is 14 residues long. CDR1 is MNHNS and CDR2 is SASEGT in the germline V gene. This chain's CDR3 is CASTERFFNEKLFF. The CDR3 bases are TGTGCCAGCACGGAAAGATTCTTTAATGAAAAACTGTTTTTT.

This chain uses TRBV28 with TRBJ1-5; 7 bases match TRBD1. Germline CDR1 and CDR2: MDHEN and SYDVKM. V trimming: 6 bases; J trimming: 4 bases; junction bases outside the gene matches: 9. The CDR3 consists of 15 residues. The CDR3 loop reads CASRRGRGQNQPQHF. The CDR3 nucleotides read TGTGCCAGCAGGAGGGGGAGGGGGCAAAATCAGCCCCAGCATTTT.

The J gene is TRBJ2-3, the V gene TRBV28; no definite D call. This CDR3 is 14 amino acids long. The germline V gene has CDR1 MDHEN and CDR2 SYDVKM. Trimming took 3 bases from V and 1 from J, leaving 8 bases between them. Here the CDR3 reads CASSFLSGTDTQYF. CDR3 sequence (DNA): TGTGCCAGCAGTTTCCTCTCCGGCACAGATACGCAGTATTTT.

This sequence joins TRBV10-3 and TRBJ2-7, with 16 bases aligning to TRBD2. Per germline, CDR1 ENHRY and CDR2 SYGVKD. V dropped 6 bases and J dropped 1; count of bases not matched to a gene: 3. The CDR3 loop spans 16 amino acids. CDR3 in DNA: TGTGCCATCAGCGGGACTAGCGGGGGGGTTTCCTACGAGCAGTACTTC. This translates into CAISGTSGGVSYEQYF.

The table lists this clone with a few counts. This chain connects TRBV7-9 to TRBJ2-7; TRBD2 aligns across 7 bases. V was pared by 3 bases and J by 7 bases, with 12 bases of the junction left unmatched. Germline V gene lookup returns CDR1 SEHNR and CDR2 FQNEAQ (reference sequence). CDR3 length: 15 amino acids. The chain's CDR3 is CASSLGGSQSGEQYF. In DNA form, the CDR3 reads TGTGCCAGCAGCTTGGGAGGGAGCCAGAGTGGGGAGCAGTACTTC.

This clone was counted only a few times. The genes are TRBV25-1 and TRBJ2-1, with D hard to call. Trimming took 4 bases from V and 3 from J, leaving 7 bases between them. Germline CDR1 is MGHDK and CDR2 is SYGVNS. The CDR3 consists of 13 residues. The CDR3 loop is CASSVPGYNEQFF. The CDR3 nucleotides are TGTGCCAGCAGTGTCCCAGGCTACAATGAGCAGTTCTTC.

This clone has only a few counts. V is TRBV5-1 and J is TRBJ2-2, with 12 nucleotides matching TRBD1. The germline V gene encodes CDR1 SGHRS and CDR2 YFSETQ. Trimming removed 4 bases from V and 1 base from J; junction bases left unmatched: 8. The CDR3 runs to 18 residues. CDR3 sequence reads: CASSPGTGGPLNTGELFF. CDR3 nucleotide sequence: TGCGCCAGCAGCCCCGGGACAGGGGGCCCCTTGAACACCGGGGAGCTGTTTTTT.

Details on this clone: The junction departs from germline at one end; a sequencing error may be responsible. The CDR3: CASSLEGKSF. The CDR3 coding sequence is TGTGCCAGCAGCTTGGAGGGAAAAAGCTTT. The rearrangement links TRBV5-6 to TRBJ1-6; no firm D call. Germline loops: CDR1 SGHDT, CDR2 YYEEEE. CDR3 length equals 10 residues. The entire variable domain, with the rest obtained from reference TRBV5-6 and TRBJ1-6, is as follows: DAGVTQSPTHLIKTRGQQVTLRCSPKSGHDTVSWYQQALGQGPQFIFQYYEEEERQRGNFPDRFSGHQFPNYSSELNVNALLLGDSALYLCASSLEGKSFGNGTRLTVT.

The genes are TRBV5-1 and TRBJ1-5; D is unclear. V gave up 4 bases and J gave up 2 bases, with 13 bases separating them. Germline-derived CDR1 and CDR2 are SGHRS and YFSETQ. The CDR3 has 15 residues. CDR3 amino acids: CASSPGTGGNQPQHF. In DNA form, the CDR3 reads TGCGCCAGCAGCCCAGGTACGGGTGGCAATCAGCCCCAGCATTTT.

The V gene is TRBV28, the J gene TRBJ2-3, with D uncertain. Looked up from germline, CDR1 is MDHEN and CDR2 is SYDVKM. V was trimmed by 6 bases and J by 5 bases, leaving 12 bases between them. The CDR3 is made up of 13 amino acids. The CDR3 DNA follows: TGTGCCAGCAGCTTAGGGAACGTAGATACGCAGTATTTT. Residues: CASSLGNVDTQYF.

This clone is labeled as medium-sized. The V gene is TRBV5-6, the J gene TRBJ1-1; TRBD1 agrees at 10 bases. CDR3 length equals 17 residues. Trimming cost V 0 bases and J 1 base; bases outside gene matches: 6. Germline CDR1 reads SGHDT; CDR2 reads YYEEEE. The CDR3 protein is CASSLAGQGPWNTEAFF. The CDR3 DNA reads TGTGCCAGCAGCTTGGCGGGACAGGGGCCGTGGAACACTGAAGCTTTCTTT.